This TCR beta chain was captured by sequencing in a study of cytomegalovirus exposure and HLA in healthy donors. The PCR ran on 60 Vbeta and 13 Jbeta primers. The protocol was immunoSEQ multiplex PCR, while the TCRdb copy is restricted to in-frame clones and leaves out a portion. The sample lists around 280,000 clones, 85% to 90% seen once, with 2% to 3% in the top ten. Study conclusions and caveats: Per a later analysis, 15,000 to 20,000 TCR beta sequences showed association with HLA alleles at 0.05 false discovery rate. The study flagged about 150 TCR beta chains as cytomegalovirus-associated. CMV serostatus was the only immune exposure information that was available. Within an earlier analysis, most TCR beta V segments proved productive either about 90% or about 30% of the time.

As regards this clone: Its antigen is as yet unknown.

Germline V gene sequence: CDR1 SGDLS, CDR2 YYNGEE. CDR3 length: 16 amino acids. Trimming removed 6 bases from V and 2 bases from J, with 20 bases in between. The TCR comes from a young woman in good health and CMV-seronegative. The V gene is TRBV9, the J gene TRBJ2-5, with D possibly TRBD1 on 6 matching bases. The source material was PBMCs. DNA for the CDR3: TGTGCCAGCACCTCCACCCCGTGGACAGAGCAAGAGACCCAGTACTTC. This gives the protein CASTSTPWTEQETQYF.